Listed here are 8 T cell receptor beta chains from one sample, sequenced in a study of regulatory dendritic cells for organ transplantation. Which antigens these TCRs recognize remains unknown. Allogeneic regulatory or mature dendritic cells were co-cultured for roughly five days with CFSE-labeled sorted T cells at 1:10. TCRdb's copy holds only in-frame clones and misses some; the assay was immunoSEQ multiplex PCR. The sample holds more than 10,000 clones; roughly nine tenths are singletons and the top ten take approximately 0.22%. The sequenced material came from naive CD8+ T cells from blood cultured with regulatory dendritic cells. Indicated subset: CD45RA+ naive T cells. The source of these receptors is a human donor in good health.

This chain joins TRBV9 and TRBJ2-1, with a tentative D call TRBD2 (6 bases). The CDR3 extends over 15 amino acids. V lost 4 bases to trimming and J lost 8 bases, with 19 bases between them. Germline CDR1 is SGDLS and CDR2 is YYNGEE. This chain's CDR3 is CASSSFGREIDEQFF. DNA for the CDR3: TGTGCCAGCAGCTCGTTTGGTCGGGAGATCGATGAGCAGTTCTTC.

The gene calls are TRBV29-1 and TRBJ2-5, with a tentative D call TRBD2 (5 bases). This CDR3 is built from 16 residues. The V gene's germline CDR1 is SQVTM and CDR2 ANQGSEA. V was clipped by 0 bases and J by 2 bases, with 16 bases between them. The CDR3 sequence: CSVEDQLVPGQETQYF. In DNA form, the CDR3 reads TGCAGCGTTGAAGATCAGCTGGTTCCGGGGCAAGAGACCCAGTACTTC.

The chain uses TRBV2 and TRBJ2-7; D possibly corresponds to TRBD1 (6 bases). The CDR3 covers 13 residues. V lost 7 bases to trimming and J lost 9 bases, with 19 bases between them. Germline-derived CDR1 and CDR2 are SNHLY and FYNNEI. CDR3 sequence: CASTPTGIVAQYF. The DNA of the CDR3 is TGTGCCAGCACCCCTACAGGGATCGTAGCGCAGTACTTC.

This clone is a singleton in its sample. The chain couples TRBV7-2 to TRBJ2-7; 11 bases agree with TRBD1. The J segment lost 2 bases and the V segment lost 4 bases, leaving 4 bases of the junction unmatched. Germline assignment: CDR1 SGHTA and CDR2 FQGNSA. This CDR3 is built from 15 residues. The CDR3 DNA follows: TGTGCCAGCAGCTCCGGACAGGGGGCCGCCTACGAGCAGTACTTC. It yields the protein CASSSGQGAAYEQYF.

The chain employs TRBV9 and TRBJ2-3; D is tentatively TRBD1 or TRBD2 (5 bases each). Deletions cut 4 bases from V and 3 bases from J, with 12 bases between. In germline, CDR1 is SGDLS, CDR2 YYNGEE. The CDR3 totals 14 residues. CDR3: CASSPMGVTDTQYF. The CDR3 coding sequence is TGTGCCAGCAGCCCCATGGGGGTGACAGATACGCAGTATTTT.

In this sample, this clone turned up a few times. The V and J genes are TRBV19 and TRBJ1-5; D gene unclear. The CDR3 consists of 13 residues. V gave up 1 base and J gave up 6 bases, with 7 bases separating them. CDR1 LNHDA and CDR2 SQIVND come from the germline V gene (reference sequence). The CDR3, as DNA: TGTGCCAGTAGTATAGGGGCGGGTCAGCCCCAGCATTTT. Amino acids: CASSIGAGQPQHF.

This chain uses TRBV7-9 with TRBJ2-4; 8 positions agree with TRBD1. The CDR3 has 16 amino acids. J lost 1 base, V lost 5 bases, and 7 bases had no gene match. The germline V gene has CDR1 SEHNR and CDR2 FQNEAQ (reference sequence). DNA for the CDR3: TGTGCCAGCAGCCCCACCCCAGGGGGCGCCAAAAACATTCAGTACTTC. It specifies CASSPTPGGAKNIQYF.

The chain carries TRBV2 and TRBJ2-7; D call uncertain. V lost 8 bases and J 6 bases, leaving 2 bases between the germline ends. The CDR3 covers 8 residues. CDR1 and CDR2 from the germline V gene are SNHLY and FYNNEI. The CDR3 region has the DNA TGTGCCAGCGGCGAGCAGTACTTC. It specifies CASGEQYF. The whole variable domain, filled in from reference TRBV2 and TRBJ2-7, reads EPEVTQTPSHQVTQMGQEVILRCVPISNHLYFYWYRQILGQKVEFLVSFYNNEISEKSEIFDDQFSVERPDGSNFTLKIRSTKLEDSAMYFCASGEQYFGPGTRLTVT.